Given below is one TCR beta chain in context. The protocol was immunoSEQ multiplex PCR, while the TCRdb copy is restricted to in-frame clones and leaves out a portion. The sample records about 260,000 clones, roughly 87% being singletons. Germline V gene data show CDR1 as SGHKS and CDR2 as YYEKEE (reference sequence). The CDR3 has 17 amino acids. The V and J ends lost 0 bases and 7 bases respectively, with 19 bases between them. The sample originates from a study of Ad26.COV2.S vaccination and SARS-CoV-2 variants. Study-level background: Intramuscularly, Ad26.COV2.S was given either once or twice, 56 days apart.

Stated treatment: around 19 received Ad26.COV2.S at low or high dose, single or two shots; 5 received placebo; per-sample allocation not given. Sample collection was performed on day 63 after the first vaccine or placebo injection. An Ad26 vector was used to express Wuhan-strain SARS-CoV-2 spike as the vaccine. The genes are TRBV5-5 and TRBJ2-2, with D possibly being TRBD2 (5 bases). The sample consisted of peripheral blood, taken in a trial of Ad26.COV2.S vaccine versus placebo. The receptor's source is a person aged 18 to 65 who received the Ad26.COV2.S COVID-19 vaccine or a placebo. DNA for the CDR3: TGTGCCAGCAGCTTGGAGGGAGTAGGAGTACGTCGCGGGGAGCTGTTTTTT. Translating it yields CASSLEGVGVRRGELFF. The full variable domain, its missing parts supplied by reference TRBV5-5 and TRBJ2-2, is DAGVTQSPTHLIKTRGQQVTLRCSPISGHKSVSWYQQVLGQGPQFIFQYYEKEERGRGNFPDRFSARQFPNYSSELNVNALLLGDSALYLCASSLEGVGVRRGELFFGEGSRLTVL.